These T cell receptor beta chains were read from a single sample in a study of neoadjuvant nivolumab and ipilimumab in lung cancer. Sequencing was performed with immunoSEQ multiplex PCR; in TCRdb, only in-frame clones are kept and a portion is missing. This table holds 26,000 or so clones, 75% to 85% found once. The sequenced sample was tumor tissue, obtained after neoadjuvant nivolumab, alone or with ipilimumab, at or shortly before surgery. These receptors were obtained from an adult with non-small cell lung cancer. Both conserved end residues are part of each CDR3. Fields, in order: D gene, J gene, V gene, clone size, CDR3 DNA, CDR3 protein. The D gene is left open where the match is weak. Clone size appears in some rows only: once, few, many, or a class for an expanded clone.

TRBD1 | TRBJ2-3 | TRBV2 | once | TGTGCCAGCAGTGGTTGGGACAGGCCCACCACAGATACGCAGTATTTT | CASSGWDRPTTDTQYF
TRBD1 | TRBJ1-4 | TRBV7-8 | . | TGTGCCAGCAGCTCCCTCGGGGGACAGGGTCATGAAAAACTGTTTTTT | CASSSLGGQGHEKLFF
TRBD1 | TRBJ1-1 | TRBV6-6 | once | TGTGCCAGCAGTTCGACGAATACAGGGGTTGAAGCTTTCTTT | CASSSTNTGVEAFF
. | TRBJ2-2 | TRBV5-1 | . | TGCGCCAGCAGCTTGGGCAGGTTCGGGGAGCTGTTTTTT | CASSLGRFGELFF
TRBD2 | TRBJ2-2 | TRBV7-2 | . | TGTGCCAGCAGCTTAGCGTTTAGCGGGAGTAACACCGGGGAGCTGTTTTTT | CASSLAFSGSNTGELFF
TRBD1 | TRBJ2-7 | TRBV5-6 | . | TGTGCCAGCAGCCTTCTCGGGACAGGGATGACGTACGAGCAGTACTTC | CASSLLGTGMTYEQYF
. | TRBJ2-1 | TRBV18 | once | TGTGCCAGCTCATCAGGGGCCCCAACCCACCCGTACAATGAGCAGTTCTTC | CASSSGAPTHPYNEQFF
TRBD2 | TRBJ2-5 | TRBV7-3 | . | TGTGCCAGCAGCGCCGGGACTAGCGGGGCCCAAGAGACCCAGTACTTC | CASSAGTSGAQETQYF
. | TRBJ1-4 | TRBV2 | . | TGTGCCAGCAGTCTCGACGAAGGTGGTAATGAAAAACTGTTTTTT | CASSLDEGGNEKLFF
TRBD1 | TRBJ1-5 | TRBV11-2 | . | TGTGCCAGCAGCCCGGGGACAGCGAATCAGCCCCAGCATTTT | CASSPGTANQPQHF
. | TRBJ2-2 | TRBV6-5 | . | TGTGCCAGCAGTTATGGTCTTCCTAACACCGGGGAGCTGTTTTTT | CASSYGLPNTGELFF
. | TRBJ2-6 | TRBV4-2 | . | TGTGCCAGCAGCGCCAGGGACTCTGGGGCCAACGTCCTGACTTTC | CASSARDSGANVLTF
. | TRBJ1-2 | TRBV28 | . | TGTGCCAGCAGTTCGGCCTACCCGGCGAATGGCTACACCTTC | CASSSAYPANGYTF
. | TRBJ1-2 | TRBV7-2 | . | TGTGCCAGCAGCTTAGTTGGTCTTGGCTACACCTTC | CASSLVGLGYTF
TRBD2 | TRBJ2-3 | TRBV6-1 | few | TGTGCCAGCAGTGCCGACGGGAGGGCCACAGATACGCAGTATTTT | CASSADGRATDTQYF
TRBD1 | TRBJ1-2 | TRBV4-1 | . | TGCGCCAGCAGCCAAGATAACGCGGGACAGGGGTATGGCTACACCTTC | CASSQDNAGQGYGYTF
. | TRBJ1-4 | TRBV18 | . | TGTGCCAGCTCACCTTTCCTCCCCCCCGGAGATGAAAAACTGTTTTTT | CASSPFLPPGDEKLFF
TRBD2 | TRBJ2-5 | TRBV19 | . | TGTGCCAGTAGTACTCTAGCGGGACCCCAAGAGACCCAGTACTTC | CASSTLAGPQETQYF
TRBD2 | TRBJ2-3 | TRBV7-6 | . | TGTGCCAGCAGCTTGCACTCTAGCGGGGGGTTGGATACGCAGTATTTT | CASSLHSSGGLDTQYF
TRBD1 | TRBJ2-2 | TRBV29-1 | . | TGCAGCGTTGTGACAGGGGAGAACACCGGGGAGCTGTTTTTT | CSVVTGENTGELFF